The 28 T cell receptor beta chains presented below share a single source sample, sequenced in a study of cytomegalovirus exposure and HLA in healthy donors (dated by TCRdb to about 2017). Libraries were constructed by the immunoSEQ multiplex PCR assay. The multiplex PCR relied on a mix of 60 forward primers for TCR Vbeta segments and 13 reverse primers for TCR Jbeta segments. TCRdb retrieved this table from immuneACCESS and kept in-frame rearrangements only. Not all clones are present; in checked studies, unresolved V genes account for under half, and no reason is known for the remainder. Present in this sample are under 200,000 clones, roughly an eighth of which were seen just once. The ten largest clonotypes hold approximately 7.8% of the sample. Source material: PBMCs. The receptors here all came from a man between 45 and 60 years old in good health and CMV-seropositive.

The chain carries TRBV7-2 and TRBJ2-5; 10 nucleotides match TRBD2. CDR3 length: 14 amino acids. Looked up from germline, CDR1 is SGHTA and CDR2 is FQGNSA. V dropped 10 bases and J dropped 5; count of bases not matched to a gene: 10. This chain's CDR3 is CATGSGGASETQYF. CDR3 coding DNA: TGTGCCACGGGCAGCGGGGGGGCCTCGGAGACCCAGTACTTC.

This clone was observed a handful of times. This chain connects TRBV5-1 to TRBJ1-1, with D perhaps TRBD1 (6 bases). Deletions cut 1 base from V and 0 bases from J, with 16 bases between. CDR1 is SGHRS and CDR2 is YFSETQ in the germline V gene. The CDR3 consists of 17 residues. The CDR3 protein is CASSLPGAGVMNTEAFF. CDR3 nucleotide sequence: TGCGCCAGCAGCTTGCCAGGGGCAGGGGTAATGAACACTGAAGCTTTCTTT. The complete variable domain, with remaining parts taken from reference TRBV5-1 and TRBJ1-1, reads KAGVTQTPRYLIKTRGQQVTLSCSPISGHRSVSWYQQTPGQGLQFLFEYFSETQRNKGNFPGRFSGRQFSNSRSEMNVSTLELGDSALYLCASSLPGAGVMNTEAFFGQGTRLTVV.

The chain is built from TRBV30 and TRBJ1-2; D perhaps matches TRBD1 (5 bases). Germline V gives CDR1 GTSNPN, CDR2 SVGIG (reference sequence). Between the trimmed V and J ends, which lost 3 bases and 7 bases, there was a span of 18 bases. The CDR3 spans 14 residues. The CDR3 here is CAWRVTAGVRGYTF. The DNA for the CDR3 is TGTGCCTGGAGGGTCACAGCGGGGGTCCGTGGCTACACCTTC. The whole variable domain, filled in from reference TRBV30 and TRBJ1-2, reads SQTIHQWPATLVQPVGSPLSLECTVEGTSNPNLYWYRQAAGRGLQLLFYSVGIGQISSEVPQNLSASRPQDRQFILSSKKLLLSDSGFYLCAWRVTAGVRGYTFGSGTRLTVV.

There are a few counts of this clone. The J gene is TRBJ1-1, the V gene TRBV13, with D possibly matching TRBD1 (5 bases). Germline V lookup: CDR1 PRHDT, CDR2 FYEKMQ (reference sequence). CDR3 size: 13 residues. Trimming shortened V by 6 bases and J by 1 base, and 9 bases separated the two germline ends. The CDR3: CASSYTGNTEAFF. CDR3 sequence (DNA): TGTGCCAGCAGTTATACAGGGAACACTGAAGCTTTCTTT. Looking up the rest from reference TRBV13 and TRBJ1-1 gives the full variable domain: AAGVIQSPRHLIKEKRETATLKCYPIPRHDTVYWYQQGPGQDPQFLISFYEKMQSDKGSIPDRFSAQQFSDYHSELNMSSLELGDSALYFCASSYTGNTEAFFGQGTRLTVV.

This clone was observed a handful of times. The chain joins TRBV27 to TRBJ1-2; no definite D call. Trimming took 6 bases from V and 2 from J, leaving 19 bases between them. Germline CDR1 reads MNHEY; CDR2 reads SMNVEV (reference sequence). The CDR3 is made up of 16 amino acids. CDR3 amino acids: CASRPGGSRPNYGYTF. The CDR3 nucleotides are TGTGCCAGCAGACCAGGTGGGTCCAGGCCAAACTATGGCTACACCTTC.

In its sample, this clone was seen a few times. The J gene is TRBJ2-2, the V gene TRBV19; the D is unclear. With 4 bases removed from V and 0 bases from J, the gap between germline ends came to 6 bases. The CDR3 covers 14 residues. CDR1 and CDR2 (germline): LNHDA, SQIVND (reference sequence). CDR3 loop: CASSTDANTGELFF. The DNA for the CDR3 is TGTGCCAGTAGTACAGACGCGAACACCGGGGAGCTGTTTTTT.

The table lists this clone with a few counts. This sequence joins TRBV11-2 and TRBJ2-4; 7 bases map to TRBD1. The ends lost 0 bases at V and 8 bases at J; junction bases unmatched: 7. Germline V CDR1 and CDR2: SGHAT, FQNNGV. The CDR3 consists of 15 residues. CDR3 nucleotides: TGTGCCAGCAGCTTAGATGGAGACAGGGTTGACATTCAGTACTTC. The encoded protein is CASSLDGDRVDIQYF.

The rearrangement joins TRBV7-8 to TRBJ1-2; D might be TRBD1 (5 bases). Germline V lookup: CDR1 SGHVS, CDR2 FQNEAQ. Between the trimmed V and J ends, which lost 5 bases and 4 bases, there was a span of 17 bases. This CDR3 is 15 amino acids long. This chain's CDR3 is CASSRDWWELYGYTF. CDR3 nucleotides: TGTGCCAGCAGCAGGGACTGGTGGGAACTCTATGGCTACACCTTC.

This chain joins TRBV5-6 and TRBJ2-3; the D gene is possibly TRBD1 (6 bases). Germline V gene data show CDR1 as SGHDT and CDR2 as YYEEEE. V lost 1 base, J lost 1 base, and 10 bases lay in between. CDR3 length: 15 amino acids. As DNA, the CDR3 is TGTGCCAGCAGCTTGCCAGGGGCTGGCACAGATACGCAGTATTTT. Amino acid sequence: CASSLPGAGTDTQYF.

This clone was found a few times. Possible read error: a much larger clone is one base away. This sample includes further DNA sequences coding for the same CDR3. V is TRBV27 and J is TRBJ1-5; TRBD1 matches at 10 bases. Germline trimming cut 4 bases from V and 2 bases from J; bases unmatched to any gene: 2. This CDR3 comprises 15 residues. The V gene's germline CDR1 is MNHEY and CDR2 SMNVEV (reference sequence). Here the CDR3 reads CASSSGTGGNQPQHF. CDR3 in DNA: TGTGCCAGCAGTTCTGGGACAGGGGGCAATCAGCCCCAGCATTTT.

The chain recombines TRBV7-9 with TRBJ2-5; 8 bases align to TRBD1. The CDR3 is made up of 16 amino acids. With 3 bases clipped from V and 6 bases from J, the junction kept 12 bases outside the gene matches. Germline V gene data show CDR1 as SEHNR and CDR2 as FQNEAQ (reference sequence). This CDR3 reads CASSLGGRQGMQTQYF. CDR3 DNA sequence: TGTGCCAGCAGCTTGGGCGGTCGACAGGGGATGCAGACCCAGTACTTC. The entire variable domain, with the rest obtained from reference TRBV7-9 and TRBJ2-5, is as follows: DTGVSQNPRHKITKRGQNVTFRCDPISEHNRLYWYRQTLGQGPEFLTYFQNEAQLEKSRLLSDRFSAERPKGSFSTLEIQRTEQGDSAMYLCASSLGGRQGMQTQYFGPGTRLLVL.

This clone was recorded a few times. This sequence joins TRBV2 and TRBJ2-7; no reliable D call. CDR3 length: 11 amino acids. Germline CDR1 SNHLY, CDR2 FYNNEI. V was clipped by 2 bases and J by 6 bases, with 5 bases between them. This CDR3 reads CASSEPPEQYF. CDR3 coding DNA: TGTGCCAGCAGTGAACCTCCCGAGCAGTACTTC. The complete variable domain, with remaining parts taken from reference TRBV2 and TRBJ2-7, reads EPEVTQTPSHQVTQMGQEVILRCVPISNHLYFYWYRQILGQKVEFLVSFYNNEISEKSEIFDDQFSVERPDGSNFTLKIRSTKLEDSAMYFCASSEPPEQYFGPGTRLTVT.

The chain combines TRBV2 with TRBJ1-2; possible D gene TRBD1, 6 bases. The CDR3 runs 14 residues. Germline V gives CDR1 SNHLY, CDR2 FYNNEI. Trimming removed 3 bases from V and 3 bases from J, with 11 bases in between. CDR3 DNA sequence: TGTGCCAGCAGTGACGTCAGGACAGACTATGGCTACACCTTC. Translation gives CASSDVRTDYGYTF. The full variable domain, completed using reference TRBV2 and TRBJ1-2, is EPEVTQTPSHQVTQMGQEVILRCVPISNHLYFYWYRQILGQKVEFLVSFYNNEISEKSEIFDDQFSVERPDGSNFTLKIRSTKLEDSAMYFCASSDVRTDYGYTFGSGTRLTVV.

This clone was observed a few times. The J gene is TRBJ1-5, the V gene TRBV5-3; D might be TRBD1 (6 bases). TRBV5-3 is an ORF for which the function is uncertain. Trimming took off 1 base at V and 2 bases at J, with 13 bases between the two ends. The CDR3 loop spans 16 amino acids. The CDR3 nucleotides are TGTGCCAGAAGCTTGCGACAGGCCGAGGGCAATCAGCCCCAGCATTTT. It specifies CARSLRQAEGNQPQHF.

This sequence joins TRBV19 and TRBJ1-2, with TRBD1 identical over 9 bases. There are 15 residues in the CDR3. The V gene end was trimmed by 5 bases and the J gene end by 6 bases; junction bases not matched to a gene: 10. Germline CDR1 reads LNHDA; CDR2 reads SQIVND (reference sequence). This chain's CDR3 is CASSPWDRERDGYTF. DNA of the CDR3: TGTGCCAGTAGTCCCTGGGACAGGGAACGGGATGGCTACACCTTC.

A few counts support this clone. The CDR3 coding sequence is TGCGCCAGCAGCGCCACAGGACCGGTAGGGATGAACACTGAAGCTTTCTTT. Its protein product is CASSATGPVGMNTEAFF. The V and J genes are TRBV5-1 and TRBJ1-1, with D tentatively TRBD1 (5 bases). V shed 4 bases and J shed 0 bases, with 19 bases lying between them. This CDR3 has 17 residues. In germline, CDR1 is SGHRS, CDR2 YFSETQ. The entire variable domain, with the rest obtained from reference TRBV5-1 and TRBJ1-1, is as follows: KAGVTQTPRYLIKTRGQQVTLSCSPISGHRSVSWYQQTPGQGLQFLFEYFSETQRNKGNFPGRFSGRQFSNSRSEMNVSTLELGDSALYLCASSATGPVGMNTEAFFGQGTRLTVV.

This clone came up once. The rearrangement links TRBV9 to TRBJ2-3; D is unclear. Trimming removed 0 bases at V and 0 bases at J, with 11 bases between. The germline V gene has CDR1 SGDLS and CDR2 YYNGEE. This CDR3 comprises 16 residues. CDR3 nucleotide sequence: TGTGCCAGCAGCGTAGGAGCGTCAGACAGCACAGATACGCAGTATTTT. Translation: CASSVGASDSTDTQYF.

This clone was seen more than once but under ten times. This chain links TRBV5-1 with TRBJ2-3; D is perhaps TRBD2 (6 bases). Germline V gene sequence: CDR1 SGHRS, CDR2 YFSETQ. The CDR3 has 16 residues. The germline V and J ends were trimmed by 1 base and 6 bases, with 18 bases remaining between them. For the CDR3, the DNA is TGCGCCAGCAGCTTGTCCGGGACTGGTGCTTTTGATACGCAGTATTTT. Amino acids: CASSLSGTGAFDTQYF.

This clone has only a few counts. The chain recombines TRBV14 with TRBJ1-1; D might be TRBD1 (5 bases). Germline assignment: CDR1 SGHDN and CDR2 FVKESK. Trimming left V 1 base short and J 10 bases short, with 13 bases between. This CDR3 is built from 13 residues. This CDR3 is CASSQVQGYPAFF. In DNA form, the CDR3 reads TGTGCCAGCAGCCAAGTTCAGGGCTACCCAGCTTTCTTT.

This clone was counted only a few times. The chain recombines TRBV5-4 with TRBJ1-5, with D perhaps TRBD1 (6 bases). This CDR3 has 14 residues. The V gene lost 7 bases and the J gene lost 7 bases, with 18 bases spanning the gap. Germline CDR1 SGHNT, CDR2 YYREEE (reference sequence). DNA of the CDR3: TGTGCCAGCTCCCAGATGGGGGCAGGGCAGCCCCAGCATTTT. Its translation: CASSQMGAGQPQHF.

The table lists this clone with a few counts. This chain's CDR3 is CAWAMGPGLGYTF. Here the CDR3 DNA reads TGTGCCTGGGCGATGGGGCCGGGACTTGGCTACACCTTC. The chain couples TRBV30 to TRBJ1-2; a possible D gene is TRBD1 (5 bases). From germline, CDR1 is GTSNPN and CDR2 SVGIG (reference sequence). The CDR3 consists of 13 residues. V shed 5 bases and J shed 7 bases, with 17 bases lying between them. Full variable domain (missing parts from reference TRBV30 and TRBJ1-2): SQTIHQWPATLVQPVGSPLSLECTVEGTSNPNLYWYRQAAGRGLQLLFYSVGIGQISSEVPQNLSASRPQDRQFILSSKKLLLSDSGFYLCAWAMGPGLGYTFGSGTRLTVV.

The chain couples TRBV19 to TRBJ2-3; 9 nucleotides align to TRBD1. The J segment lost 10 bases and the V segment lost 8 bases, leaving 4 bases of the junction unmatched. The CDR3 extends over 11 amino acids. Germline CDR1 and CDR2: LNHDA and SQIVND (reference sequence). Written as DNA, the CDR3 is TGTGCCAGTTTGGACAGGGGCGCGCAGTATTTT. Its protein product is CASLDRGAQYF.

This clone was seen a handful of times. This sequence joins TRBV28 and TRBJ2-1; D gene ambiguous. The germline V gene encodes CDR1 MDHEN and CDR2 SYDVKM. V shed 6 bases and J shed 5 bases, with 8 bases lying between them. There are 12 residues in the CDR3. The CDR3 region has the DNA TGTGCCAGCAGACTCACTAACAATGAGCAGTTCTTC. Its translation: CASRLTNNEQFF.

The chain carries TRBV5-6 and TRBJ2-7; 11 bases are shared with TRBD2. This CDR3 spans 16 amino acids. V shed 2 bases, J shed 3 bases, and the junction held 7 bases outside the gene matches. Germline V lookup: CDR1 SGHDT, CDR2 YYEEEE. DNA for the CDR3: TGTGCCAGCAGCTTAGGACTAGCGGGTAAGATCTACGAGCAGTACTTC. This translates into CASSLGLAGKIYEQYF.

This clone was detected only a few times. The V call is TRBV9, the J call TRBJ2-1; 11 bases agree with TRBD2. The germline V gene encodes CDR1 SGDLS and CDR2 YYNGEE. The CDR3 is 15 amino acids. The V and J ends lost 2 bases and 5 bases, in that order; junction bases with no gene match: 3. CDR3 sequence reads: CASSVLAGGNNEQFF. The DNA of the CDR3 is TGTGCCAGCAGCGTCCTAGCGGGGGGTAACAATGAGCAGTTCTTC.

The rearrangement joins TRBV13 to TRBJ1-1, with 9 bases lining up with TRBD1. V was pared by 8 bases and J by 0 bases, with 10 bases of the junction left unmatched. Germline lookup yields CDR1 PRHDT and CDR2 FYEKMQ (reference sequence). The CDR3 length is 16 residues. The CDR3 loop reads CASGTGKGVMNTEAFF. The CDR3 DNA sequence: TGTGCCAGCGGGACAGGGAAGGGAGTAATGAACACTGAAGCTTTCTTT.

This clone occurred a few times. The chain links TRBV28 to TRBJ1-1; the D is unclear. Germline-derived CDR1 and CDR2 are MDHEN and SYDVKM. The CDR3 extends over 11 amino acids. V lost 10 bases, J lost 8 bases, and 14 bases lay in between. The CDR3 sequence is CAIRGPREAFF. CDR3 nucleotides: TGTGCCATCCGAGGCCCAAGGGAAGCTTTCTTT.

In its sample, this clone was seen a few times. The chain has TRBV5-1 and TRBJ1-2, with D unresolved. Looked up from germline, CDR1 is SGHRS and CDR2 is YFSETQ. The length of the CDR3 is 11 residues. V was clipped by 5 bases and J by 8 bases, with 10 bases between them. The CDR3, as DNA: TGCGCCAGCAGGCGGGAGGGAGGCTACACCTTC. The encoded protein is CASRREGGYTF.